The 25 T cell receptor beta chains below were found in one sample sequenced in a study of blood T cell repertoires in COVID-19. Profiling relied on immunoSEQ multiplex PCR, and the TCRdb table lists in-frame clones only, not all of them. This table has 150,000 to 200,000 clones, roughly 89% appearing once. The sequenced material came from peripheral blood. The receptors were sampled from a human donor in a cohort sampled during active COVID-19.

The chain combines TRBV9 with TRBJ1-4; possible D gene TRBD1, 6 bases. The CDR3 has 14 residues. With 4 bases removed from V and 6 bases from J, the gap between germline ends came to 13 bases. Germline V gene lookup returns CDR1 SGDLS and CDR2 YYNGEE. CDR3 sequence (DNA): TGTGCCAGCAGCAAGGACAGTCTAGATGAAAAACTGTTTTTT. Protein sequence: CASSKDSLDEKLFF. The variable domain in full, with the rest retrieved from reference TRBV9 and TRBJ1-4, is DSGVTQTPKHLITATGQRVTLRCSPRSGDLSVYWYQQSLDQGLQFLIQYYNGEERAKGNILERFSAQQFPDLHSELNLSSLELGDSALYFCASSKDSLDEKLFFGSGTQLSVL.

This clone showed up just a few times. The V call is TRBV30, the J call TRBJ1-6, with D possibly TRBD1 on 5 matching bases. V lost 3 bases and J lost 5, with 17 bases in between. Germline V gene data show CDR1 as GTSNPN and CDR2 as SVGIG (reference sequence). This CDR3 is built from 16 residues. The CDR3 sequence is CAWRGPGGINNSPLHF. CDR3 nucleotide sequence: TGTGCCTGGAGGGGCCCCGGGGGTATCAATAATTCACCCCTCCACTTT.

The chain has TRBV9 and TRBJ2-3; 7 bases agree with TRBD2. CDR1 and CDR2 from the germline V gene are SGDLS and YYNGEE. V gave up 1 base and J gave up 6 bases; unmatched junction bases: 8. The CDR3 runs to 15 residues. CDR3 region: CASSVSGAQTDTQYF. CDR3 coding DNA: TGTGCCAGCAGCGTAAGCGGGGCTCAGACGGATACGCAGTATTTT.

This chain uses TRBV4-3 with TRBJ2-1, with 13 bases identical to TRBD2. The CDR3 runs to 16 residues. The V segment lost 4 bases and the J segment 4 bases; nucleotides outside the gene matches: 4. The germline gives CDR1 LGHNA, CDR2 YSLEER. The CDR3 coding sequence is TGCGCCAGCAGCCGCGGACTAGCGGGGGCATACAATGAGCAGTTCTTC. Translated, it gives CASSRGLAGAYNEQFF.

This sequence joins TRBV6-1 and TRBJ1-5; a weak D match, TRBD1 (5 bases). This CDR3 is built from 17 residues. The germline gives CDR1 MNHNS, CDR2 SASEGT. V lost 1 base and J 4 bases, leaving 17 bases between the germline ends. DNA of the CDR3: TGTGCCAGCAGTGAAGATCATTTACGGGGGTGGAATCAGCCCCAGCATTTT. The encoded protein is CASSEDHLRGWNQPQHF.

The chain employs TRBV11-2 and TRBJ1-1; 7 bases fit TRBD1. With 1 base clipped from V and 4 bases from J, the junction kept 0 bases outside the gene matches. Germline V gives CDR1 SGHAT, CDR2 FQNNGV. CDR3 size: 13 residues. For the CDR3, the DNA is TGTGCCAGCAGCTTAGCAGGGGGCACTGAAGCTTTCTTT. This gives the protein CASSLAGGTEAFF.

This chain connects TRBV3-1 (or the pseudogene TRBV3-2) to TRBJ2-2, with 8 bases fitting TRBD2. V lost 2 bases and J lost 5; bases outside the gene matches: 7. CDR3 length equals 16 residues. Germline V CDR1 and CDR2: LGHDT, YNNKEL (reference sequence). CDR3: CASSQRGGLETGELFF. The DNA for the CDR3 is TGTGCCAGCAGCCAACGAGGGGGACTAGAGACCGGGGAGCTGTTTTTT.

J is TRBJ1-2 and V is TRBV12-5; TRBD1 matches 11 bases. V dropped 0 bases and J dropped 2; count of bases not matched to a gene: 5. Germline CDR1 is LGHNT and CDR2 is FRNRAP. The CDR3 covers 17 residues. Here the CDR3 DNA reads TGTGCTAGTGGTTTGGTCACCGGGACAGGGGGGAACTATGGCTACACCTTC. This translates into CASGLVTGTGGNYGYTF.

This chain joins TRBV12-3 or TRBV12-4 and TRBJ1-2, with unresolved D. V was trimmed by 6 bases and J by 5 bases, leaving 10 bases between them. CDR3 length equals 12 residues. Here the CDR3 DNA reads TGTGCCAGCAGGAGCCCCGGGTATGGCTACACCTTC. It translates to CASRSPGYGYTF.

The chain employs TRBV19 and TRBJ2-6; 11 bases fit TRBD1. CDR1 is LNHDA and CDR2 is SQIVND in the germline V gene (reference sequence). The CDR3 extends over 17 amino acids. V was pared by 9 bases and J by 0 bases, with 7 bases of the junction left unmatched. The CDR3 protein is CASARGTGGSGANVLTF. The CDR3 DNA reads TGTGCCAGCGCCCGGGGGACAGGGGGCTCTGGGGCCAACGTCCTGACTTTC.

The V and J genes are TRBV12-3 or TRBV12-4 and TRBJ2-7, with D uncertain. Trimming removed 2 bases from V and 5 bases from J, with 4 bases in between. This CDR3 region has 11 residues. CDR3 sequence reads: CASSLSHEQYF. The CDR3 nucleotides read TGTGCCAGCAGTTTAAGCCACGAGCAGTACTTC.

Written as DNA, the CDR3 is TGTGCCAGCAGTCACAGGGATAGCAATCAGCCCCAGCATTTT. This sequence encodes CASSHRDSNQPQHF. The rearrangement uses TRBV27 and TRBJ1-5, with a tentative D call TRBD1 (6 bases). Germline lookup yields CDR1 MNHEY and CDR2 SMNVEV (reference sequence). This CDR3 comprises 14 residues. Trimming took off 5 bases at V and 0 bases at J, with 8 bases between the two ends.

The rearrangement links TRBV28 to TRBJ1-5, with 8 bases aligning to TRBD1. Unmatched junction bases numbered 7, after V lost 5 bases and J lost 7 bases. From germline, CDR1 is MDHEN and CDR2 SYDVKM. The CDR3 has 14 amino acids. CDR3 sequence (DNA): TGTGCCAGCAGTGAGTCAGGGGGCGAACAGCCCCAGCATTTT. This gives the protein CASSESGGEQPQHF.

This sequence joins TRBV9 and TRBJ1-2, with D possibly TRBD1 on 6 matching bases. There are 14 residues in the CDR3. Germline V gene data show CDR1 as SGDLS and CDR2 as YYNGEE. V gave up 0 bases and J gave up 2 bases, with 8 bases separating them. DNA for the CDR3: TGTGCCAGCAGCGTAGCGCAGGGGAACTATGGCTACACCTTC. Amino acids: CASSVAQGNYGYTF.

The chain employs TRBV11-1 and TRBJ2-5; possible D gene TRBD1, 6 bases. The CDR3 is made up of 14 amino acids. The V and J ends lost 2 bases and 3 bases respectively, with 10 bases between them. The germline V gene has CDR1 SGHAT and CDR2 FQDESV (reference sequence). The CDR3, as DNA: TGTGCCAGCAGCTTATGGTCAGGGGAAGAGACCCAGTACTTC. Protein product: CASSLWSGEETQYF.

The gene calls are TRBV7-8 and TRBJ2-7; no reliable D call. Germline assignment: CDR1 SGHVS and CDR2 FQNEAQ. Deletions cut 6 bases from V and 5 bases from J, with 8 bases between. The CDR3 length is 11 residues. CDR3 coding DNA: TGTGCCAGCAGTCGGCGGAACGAGCAGTACTTC. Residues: CASSRRNEQYF.

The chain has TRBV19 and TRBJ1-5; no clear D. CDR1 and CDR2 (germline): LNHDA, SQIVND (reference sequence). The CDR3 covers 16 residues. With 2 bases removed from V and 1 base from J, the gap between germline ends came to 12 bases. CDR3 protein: CASSILMMQSNQPQHF. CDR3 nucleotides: TGTGCCAGTAGTATATTGATGATGCAGAGCAATCAGCCCCAGCATTTT.

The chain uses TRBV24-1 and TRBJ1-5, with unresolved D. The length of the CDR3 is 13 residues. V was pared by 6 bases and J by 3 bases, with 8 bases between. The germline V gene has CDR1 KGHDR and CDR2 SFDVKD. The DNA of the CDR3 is TGTGCCACCAGTCGGGAGAACAATCAGCCCCAGCATTTT. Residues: CATSRENNQPQHF.

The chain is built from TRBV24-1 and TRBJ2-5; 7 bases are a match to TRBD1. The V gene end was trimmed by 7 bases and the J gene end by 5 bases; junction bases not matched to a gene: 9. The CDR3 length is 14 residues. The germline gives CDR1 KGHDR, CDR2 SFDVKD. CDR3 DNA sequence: TGTGCCACCAGCGGGACAGTCGGGCGGGAGACCCAGTACTTC. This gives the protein CATSGTVGRETQYF.

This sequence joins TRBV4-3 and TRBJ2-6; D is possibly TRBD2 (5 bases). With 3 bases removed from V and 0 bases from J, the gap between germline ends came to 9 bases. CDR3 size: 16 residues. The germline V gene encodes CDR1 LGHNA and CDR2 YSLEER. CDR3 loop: CASSHGLLSGANVLTF. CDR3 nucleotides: TGCGCCAGCAGCCATGGACTCCTCTCTGGGGCCAACGTCCTGACTTTC.

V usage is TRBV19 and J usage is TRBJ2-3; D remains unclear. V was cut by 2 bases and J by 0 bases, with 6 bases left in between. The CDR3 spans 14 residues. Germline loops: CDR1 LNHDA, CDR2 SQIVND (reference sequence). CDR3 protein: CASSILLSTDTQYF. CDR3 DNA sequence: TGTGCCAGTAGTATACTCCTGAGCACAGATACGCAGTATTTT. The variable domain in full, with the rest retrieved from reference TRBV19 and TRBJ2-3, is DGGITQSPKYLFRKEGQNVTLSCEQNLNHDAMYWYRQDPGQGLRLIYYSQIVNDFQKGDIAEGYSVSREKKESFPLTVTSAQKNPTAFYLCASSILLSTDTQYFGPGTRLTVL.

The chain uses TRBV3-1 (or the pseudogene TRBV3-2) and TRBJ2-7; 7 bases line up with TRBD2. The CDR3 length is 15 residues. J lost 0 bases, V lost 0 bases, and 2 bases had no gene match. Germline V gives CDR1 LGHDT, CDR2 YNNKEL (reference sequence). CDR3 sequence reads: CASSQDSSGSYEQYF. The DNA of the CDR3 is TGTGCCAGCAGCCAAGATTCTAGCGGCTCCTACGAGCAGTACTTC.

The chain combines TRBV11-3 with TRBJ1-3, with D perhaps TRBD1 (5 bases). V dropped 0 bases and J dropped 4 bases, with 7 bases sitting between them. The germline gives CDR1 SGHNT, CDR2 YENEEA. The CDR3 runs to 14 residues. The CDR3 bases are TGTGCCAGCAGCTTAGAGACAGAAGGAAACACCATATATTTT. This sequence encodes CASSLETEGNTIYF.

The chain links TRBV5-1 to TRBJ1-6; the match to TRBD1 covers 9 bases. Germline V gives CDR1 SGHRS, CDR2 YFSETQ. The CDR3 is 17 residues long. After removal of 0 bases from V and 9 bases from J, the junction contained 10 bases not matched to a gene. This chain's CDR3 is CASSLEPPGQGISPLHF. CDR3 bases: TGCGCCAGCAGCTTGGAACCACCGGGACAGGGAATTTCACCCCTCCACTTT.

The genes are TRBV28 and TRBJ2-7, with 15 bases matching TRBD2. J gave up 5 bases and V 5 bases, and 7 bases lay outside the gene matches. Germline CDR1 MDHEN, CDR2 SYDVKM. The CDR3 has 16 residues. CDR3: CASSVGLAGGYNEQYF. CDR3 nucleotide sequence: TGTGCCAGCAGTGTGGGACTAGCGGGAGGCTACAACGAGCAGTACTTC. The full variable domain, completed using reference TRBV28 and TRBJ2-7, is DVKVTQSSRYLVKRTGEKVFLECVQDMDHENMFWYRQDPGLGLRLIYFSYDVKMKEKGDIPEGYSVSREKKERFSLILESASTNQTSMYLCASSVGLAGGYNEQYFGPGTRLTVT.